Presented here are 32 T cell receptor beta chains from one specimen sequenced in a study of OX40 agonist ivuxolimab in advanced cancers. The assay was immunoSEQ multiplex PCR, and TCRdb's table has in-frame clones only and misses some. The repertoire holds 73,000 or so clones, with roughly 85% as singletons. This sample comprised CD4+ or CD8+ T cells sorted from blood, obtained in a trial of the OX40 agonist ivuxolimab. These receptors all stem from an adult with an advanced solid tumor such as melanoma, head and neck, liver or kidney cancer.

This rearrangement joins TRBV10-3 to TRBJ1-1; unclear D gene. V lost 2 bases and J lost 3, with 10 bases in between. Looked up from germline, CDR1 is ENHRY and CDR2 is SYGVKD. The CDR3 contains 14 residues. As DNA, the CDR3 is TGTGCCATCAGTGAGAACGAGGGTCACACTGAAGCTTTCTTT. This sequence encodes CAISENEGHTEAFF.

The genes are TRBV7-9 and TRBJ2-4; D may correspond to TRBD1 or TRBD2 (5 bases each). Trimming cost V 4 bases and J 9 bases, with 22 bases left between them. CDR3 length equals 16 residues. Germline V CDR1 and CDR2: SEHNR, FQNEAQ (reference sequence). The CDR3 loop is CASSSPDTAGVIIQYF. The CDR3 DNA reads as TGTGCCAGCAGCTCACCGGACACGGCCGGGGTGATCATTCAGTACTTC.

The chain couples TRBV7-9 to TRBJ2-3; TRBD1 or TRBD2 may be the D gene (5 bases each). This CDR3 is 14 amino acids long. Per the germline V gene, CDR1 is SEHNR and CDR2 is FQNEAQ (reference sequence). Between the trimmed V and J ends, which lost 2 bases and 2 bases, there was a span of 8 bases. CDR3 bases: TGTGCCAGCAGCTTAAGTGGGACCACAGATACGCAGTATTTT. It translates to CASSLSGTTDTQYF. Together with reference TRBV7-9 and TRBJ2-3, the CDR3 gives the full variable domain: DTGVSQNPRHKITKRGQNVTFRCDPISEHNRLYWYRQTLGQGPEFLTYFQNEAQLEKSRLLSDRFSAERPKGSFSTLEIQRTEQGDSAMYLCASSLSGTTDTQYFGPGTRLTVL.

V usage is TRBV5-4 and J usage is TRBJ2-3; maybe TRBD1 (6 bases). The V end lost 1 base, the J end lost 2 bases, and 11 bases lay between the germline ends. In germline, CDR1 is SGHNT, CDR2 YYREEE (reference sequence). The CDR3 has 15 amino acids. CDR3: CASSLQGRVTDTQYF. The CDR3 DNA reads as TGTGCCAGCAGCTTGCAGGGGCGAGTCACAGATACGCAGTATTTT.

This chain links TRBV11-3 with TRBJ2-5, with a tentative D call TRBD2 (7 bases). Trimming left V 1 base short and J 5 bases short, with 14 bases between. The CDR3 is 15 residues long. Germline-derived CDR1 and CDR2 are SGHNT and YENEEA. CDR3 bases: TGTGCCAGCAGCTTAGCTGGCAGGGGAGGGGAGACCCAGTACTTC. This gives the protein CASSLAGRGGETQYF.

This chain connects TRBV5-1 to TRBJ1-1; 8 bases are shared with TRBD1. V gave up 7 bases and J gave up 10 bases; unmatched junction bases: 9. Germline V gene lookup returns CDR1 SGHRS and CDR2 YFSETQ. The CDR3 loop spans 12 amino acids. This CDR3 is CASGTGLGGAFF. CDR3 sequence (DNA): TGCGCCAGCGGGACAGGCCTTGGTGGAGCTTTCTTT.

The chain joins TRBV5-1 to TRBJ1-1; D is ambiguous. The V gene lost 0 bases and the J gene lost 5 bases, with 11 bases spanning the gap. Germline assignment: CDR1 SGHRS and CDR2 YFSETQ. The CDR3 spans 14 residues. The CDR3 spells CASSLGGRWTEAFF. The CDR3 nucleotides are TGCGCCAGCAGCTTGGGCGGCAGATGGACTGAAGCTTTCTTT.

Note on this clone: At one end, the junction sequence differs from germline, possibly due to a read error. The chain links TRBV7-7 to TRBJ2-5, with 9 nucleotides matching TRBD2. There are 16 residues in the CDR3. Germline-derived CDR1 and CDR2 are SSHAT and FNYEAQ (reference sequence). The CDR3 loop is CASSLGPAGGRETQYF. The CDR3 coding sequence is TGTGCTAGCAGCTTAGGGCCAGCGGGGGGCCGGGAGACCCAGTACTTC. Drawing the rest from reference TRBV7-7 and TRBJ2-5, the complete variable domain is GAGVSQSPRYKVTKRGQDVTLRCDPISSHATLYWYQQALGQGPEFLTYFNYEAQPDKSGLPSDRFSAERPEGSISTLTIQRTEQRDSAMYRCASSLGPAGGRETQYFGPGTRLLVL.

This clone was found a few times. The chain employs TRBV7-9 and TRBJ2-7; 10 bases line up with TRBD1. Germline V gives CDR1 SEHNR, CDR2 FQNEAQ (reference sequence). V was clipped by 1 base and J by 5 bases; unmatched bases: 5. The CDR3 contains 15 residues. In nucleotides, the CDR3 is TGTGCCAGCAGCTTAGGGAGGACAGGGGGGGACGAGCAGTACTTC. Its protein product is CASSLGRTGGDEQYF.

The V call is TRBV6-6, the J call TRBJ1-1; D might be TRBD1 (6 bases). V lost 2 bases and J 1 base, leaving 14 bases between the germline ends. Per the germline V gene, CDR1 is MNHNY and CDR2 is SVGAGI (reference sequence). The CDR3 extends over 16 amino acids. DNA of the CDR3: TGTGCCAGCAGTTACAACAGGGCCCCCAAGAACACTGAAGCTTTCTTT. Translated, it gives CASSYNRAPKNTEAFF.

The chain links TRBV6-6 to TRBJ1-5; perhaps TRBD1 as D (5 bases). Between the trimmed V and J ends, which lost 6 bases and 7 bases, there was a span of 13 bases. The length of the CDR3 is 13 residues. Germline assignment: CDR1 MNHNY and CDR2 SVGAGI (reference sequence). The CDR3 here is CASRSDRQQPQHF. The CDR3 coding sequence is TGTGCCAGCAGGTCCGACAGACAACAGCCCCAGCATTTT.

The chain employs TRBV7-6 and TRBJ1-1, with D uncertain. From germline, CDR1 is SGHVS and CDR2 FNYEAQ. V shed 5 bases and J shed 9 bases, with 13 bases lying between them. The CDR3 contains 12 residues. The CDR3 DNA sequence: TGTGCCAGCAGCCCTACTGGGGAAAAAGCTTTCTTT. The encoded protein is CASSPTGEKAFF. Full variable domain (missing parts from reference TRBV7-6 and TRBJ1-1): GAGVSQSPRYKVTKRGQDVALRCDPISGHVSLYWYRQALGQGPEFLTYFNYEAQQDKSGLPNDRFSAERPEGSISTLTIQRTEQRDSAMYRCASSPTGEKAFFGQGTRLTVV.

The chain uses TRBV15 and TRBJ1-3; 7 bases map to TRBD1. V was clipped by 5 bases and J by 0 bases; unmatched bases: 7. Germline CDR1 and CDR2: LNHNV and YYDKDF (reference sequence). The CDR3 sequence is 16 residues long. The CDR3 region is CATSGRRGASGNTIYF. The CDR3, as DNA: TGTGCCACCAGCGGTCGCAGGGGGGCCTCTGGAAACACCATATATTTT.

This sequence joins TRBV2 and TRBJ2-7; 7 positions agree with TRBD2. The CDR3 totals 14 residues. V lost 4 bases, J lost 1 base, and 4 bases stayed unmatched. Germline loops: CDR1 SNHLY, CDR2 FYNNEI. DNA for the CDR3: TGTGCCAGCAGTGGGCGGGAGTTTTCCTACGAGCAGTACTTC. This encodes CASSGREFSYEQYF.

The V and J genes are TRBV2 and TRBJ2-7; D perhaps matches TRBD1 (6 bases). The CDR3 has 12 residues. Germline loops: CDR1 SNHLY, CDR2 FYNNEI. Trimming took 7 bases from V and 3 from J, leaving 10 bases between them. The CDR3 loop is CASTGQSYEQYF. The CDR3 DNA reads as TGTGCCAGCACTGGACAGAGCTACGAGCAGTACTTC.

The J gene is TRBJ1-1, the V gene TRBV29-1, with 9 bases aligning to TRBD1. The V segment lost 7 bases and the J segment 5 bases; nucleotides outside the gene matches: 5. Germline CDR1 is SQVTM and CDR2 is ANQGSEA. This CDR3 has 12 residues. The CDR3 spells CSADRGETEAFF. CDR3 DNA: TGCAGCGCGGACAGGGGAGAAACTGAAGCTTTCTTT.

The table lists this clone with a few counts. Other DNA sequences in this sample translate to the same CDR3. The rearrangement joins TRBV29-1 to TRBJ2-3; TRBD2 aligns across 12 bases. The CDR3 loop spans 15 amino acids. The germline V gene has CDR1 SQVTM and CDR2 ANQGSEA. Trimming took 7 bases from V and 4 from J; bases not matched to a gene: 9. CDR3 loop: CSAKTSGSGADTQYF. The CDR3 DNA sequence: TGCAGCGCCAAGACTAGCGGGAGTGGTGCAGATACGCAGTATTTT.

V is TRBV5-6 and J is TRBJ2-1, with D uncertain. CDR1 and CDR2 from the germline V gene are SGHDT and YYEEEE. The V end was cut by 2 bases, the J end by 9 bases, with 6 bases between. The CDR3 is 11 residues long. Here the CDR3 reads CASSFRREQFF. The CDR3 DNA is TGTGCCAGCAGCTTTCGACGTGAGCAGTTCTTC.

The chain carries TRBV7-8 and TRBJ1-2, with D hard to call. This CDR3 has 12 residues. CDR1 and CDR2 (germline): SGHVS, FQNEAQ. V lost 5 bases and J 3 bases, leaving 7 bases between the germline ends. CDR3 region: CASSNADYGYTF. DNA for the CDR3: TGTGCCAGCAGCAACGCAGACTATGGCTACACCTTC.

V gene TRBV27 combines with J gene TRBJ2-5; TRBD2 aligns across 7 bases. The V segment lost 5 bases and the J segment 7 bases; nucleotides outside the gene matches: 7. The CDR3 runs to 13 residues. Per germline, CDR1 MNHEY and CDR2 SMNVEV (reference sequence). The CDR3 region has the DNA TGTGCCAGCAGTGGGGGGGGGTTCGGGACCCAGTACTTC. Protein sequence: CASSGGGFGTQYF.

The genes are TRBV18 and TRBJ2-1; D is uncertain. CDR1 and CDR2 from the germline V gene are KGHSH and LQKENI. This CDR3 spans 12 amino acids. Trimming took off 2 bases at V and 6 bases at J, with 5 bases between the two ends. The CDR3 is CASSPGSNEQFF. The DNA of the CDR3 is TGTGCCAGCTCACCAGGGTCCAATGAGCAGTTCTTC. Together with reference TRBV18 and TRBJ2-1, the CDR3 gives the full variable domain: NAGVMQNPRHLVRRRGQEARLRCSPMKGHSHVYWYRQLPEEGLKFMVYLQKENIIDESGMPKERFSAEFPKEGPSILRIQQVVRGDSAAYFCASSPGSNEQFFGPGTRLTVL.

The chain recombines TRBV7-5 with TRBJ1-1; whether TRBD1, the table's D call, matches the DNA was not checked. TRBV7-5 is reported as a pseudogene. The CDR3 spans 16 residues. This CDR3 reads CARSLGQGRLNTEAFF. In DNA, the CDR3 is TGTGCCAGAAGCTTAGGACAGGGACGATTGAACACTGAAGCTTTCTTT.

The chain carries TRBV27 and TRBJ1-1; possibly TRBD1 for D (5 bases). Trimming shortened V by 4 bases and J by 2 bases, and 14 bases separated the two germline ends. The CDR3 runs to 15 residues. Germline V lookup: CDR1 MNHEY, CDR2 SMNVEV (reference sequence). CDR3 loop: CASSSPHQGNTEAFF. The CDR3 DNA follows: TGTGCCAGCAGTTCACCTCACCAGGGAAACACTGAAGCTTTCTTT.

This clone was detected once. CDR3 nucleotide sequence: TGTGCCAGCAGCTTAGGACAGGACTATCAGCCCCAGCATTTT. Protein sequence: CASSLGQDYQPQHF. The chain employs TRBV7-2 and TRBJ1-5; tentative D call: TRBD1 (6 bases). V shed 1 base and J shed 5 bases, with 9 bases lying between them. CDR3 size: 14 residues. CDR1 is SGHTA and CDR2 is FQGNSA in the germline V gene.

The J gene is TRBJ2-7, the V gene TRBV7-2, with 8 nucleotides matching TRBD1. The CDR3 is 16 amino acids. CDR1 and CDR2 from the germline V gene are SGHTA and FQGNSA. The V segment lost 4 bases and the J segment 5 bases; nucleotides outside the gene matches: 13. This CDR3 reads CASSSRDRNPYDEQYF. DNA of the CDR3: TGTGCCAGCAGCTCCAGGGACAGGAACCCCTACGACGAGCAGTACTTC.

This rearrangement joins TRBV5-8 to TRBJ2-3, with D tentatively TRBD1 (5 bases). Germline V lookup: CDR1 SGHTS, CDR2 YDEGEE. This CDR3 is 12 amino acids long. V was trimmed by 1 base and J by 6 bases, leaving 6 bases between them. The CDR3 is CASSLRQDTQYF. DNA of the CDR3: TGTGCCAGCAGCTTGCGACAGGATACGCAGTATTTT.

V is TRBV28 and J is TRBJ2-2; 7 nucleotides line up with TRBD1. CDR3 size: 19 residues. Germline V gene data show CDR1 as MDHEN and CDR2 as SYDVKM. The V and J ends lost 6 bases and 1 base, in that order; junction bases with no gene match: 17. The CDR3: CASRNRQGQDSMNTGELFF. In DNA form, the CDR3 reads TGTGCCAGCAGAAACCGACAGGGTCAGGATTCCATGAACACCGGGGAGCTGTTTTTT.

This chain links TRBV7-6 with TRBJ2-1; the D gene is possibly TRBD1 (8 bases). Trimming pared 4 bases from V and 8 bases from J, leaving 21 bases between. Germline V gene lookup returns CDR1 SGHVS and CDR2 FNYEAQ. The CDR3 spans 16 residues. The CDR3: CASSSLIGQGGDEQFF. DNA of the CDR3: TGTGCCAGCAGCTCCTTGATCGGACAGGGAGGGGATGAGCAGTTCTTC.

This sequence joins TRBV7-2 and TRBJ1-2; no clear D. V was pared by 1 base and J by 0 bases, with 9 bases between. The CDR3 spans 15 residues. The germline gives CDR1 SGHTA, CDR2 FQGNSA. CDR3 sequence (DNA): TGTGCCAGCAGCTTAGGAAAGGGTACTAACTATGGCTACACCTTC. It encodes CASSLGKGTNYGYTF. Looking up the rest from reference TRBV7-2 and TRBJ1-2 gives the full variable domain: GAGVSQSPSNKVTEKGKDVELRCDPISGHTALYWYRQSLGQGLEFLIYFQGNSAPDKSGLPSDRFSAERTGGSVSTLTIQRTQQEDSAVYLCASSLGKGTNYGYTFGSGTRLTVV.

The V call is TRBV27, the J call TRBJ2-5; D possibly corresponds to TRBD2 (5 bases). CDR1 MNHEY and CDR2 SMNVEV come from the germline V gene (reference sequence). V lost 3 bases and J lost 4, with 18 bases in between. This CDR3 region has 16 residues. The CDR3 region is CASSLRYRGTPETQYF. CDR3 DNA sequence: TGTGCCAGCAGTTTGAGGTACCGGGGAACCCCAGAGACCCAGTACTTC.

This chain joins TRBV29-1 and TRBJ1-4; 7 nucleotides align to TRBD1. Losses at the gene ends were 3 bases for V and 5 bases for J; bases not matched to a gene: 3. CDR1 and CDR2 (germline): SQVTM, ANQGSEA. The CDR3 is made up of 13 amino acids. In nucleotides, the CDR3 is TGCAGCGTTGAGACAGGGAAAAATGAAAAACTGTTTTTT. Its translation: CSVETGKNEKLFF. The full variable domain, its missing parts supplied by reference TRBV29-1 and TRBJ1-4, is SAVISQKPSRDICQRGTSLTIQCQVDSQVTMMFWYRQQPGQSLTLIATANQGSEATYESGFVIDKFPISRPNLTFSTLTVSNMSPEDSSIYLCSVETGKNEKLFFGSGTQLSVL.

The chain combines TRBV20-1 with TRBJ1-1; D gene unclear. The CDR3 has 8 residues. Looked up from germline, CDR1 is DFQATT and CDR2 is SNEGSKA (reference sequence). V lost 5 bases to trimming and J lost 7 bases, with 2 bases between them. CDR3 amino acids: CSAFEAFF. The CDR3 DNA sequence: TGCAGTGCTTTTGAAGCTTTCTTT.